The subject of this entry is one T cell receptor (beta chain). The CDR3 sequence is 15 residues long. The V gene lost 1 base and the J gene lost 0 bases, with 5 bases spanning the gap. Looked up from germline, CDR1 is SGHRS and CDR2 is YFSETQ. This sample was taken from a study of shared clonotypes between healthy human individuals. Study as a whole: The study drew on two women and three men aged 18 to 49 as donors. Plates per donor: three CD4 naive, three CD4 memory, two CD8 naive, one CD8 memory.

Data came from immunoSEQ multiplex PCR; TCRdb stores just in-frame clones and leaves some out. This table holds some 2,500,000 clones, roughly 92% found once. This receptor was taken from a young man in good health. Some clones in this sample may be carry-over from other donors' samples. This rearrangement joins TRBV5-1 to TRBJ2-6; D gene uncertain. The sample comprised naive CD4+ T cells from PBMCs. The sample's subset: CD45RA+ positively selected. Here the CDR3 reads CASSLSNSGANVLTF. In DNA form, the CDR3 reads TGCGCCAGCAGCTTGTCAAACTCTGGGGCCAACGTCCTGACTTTC.